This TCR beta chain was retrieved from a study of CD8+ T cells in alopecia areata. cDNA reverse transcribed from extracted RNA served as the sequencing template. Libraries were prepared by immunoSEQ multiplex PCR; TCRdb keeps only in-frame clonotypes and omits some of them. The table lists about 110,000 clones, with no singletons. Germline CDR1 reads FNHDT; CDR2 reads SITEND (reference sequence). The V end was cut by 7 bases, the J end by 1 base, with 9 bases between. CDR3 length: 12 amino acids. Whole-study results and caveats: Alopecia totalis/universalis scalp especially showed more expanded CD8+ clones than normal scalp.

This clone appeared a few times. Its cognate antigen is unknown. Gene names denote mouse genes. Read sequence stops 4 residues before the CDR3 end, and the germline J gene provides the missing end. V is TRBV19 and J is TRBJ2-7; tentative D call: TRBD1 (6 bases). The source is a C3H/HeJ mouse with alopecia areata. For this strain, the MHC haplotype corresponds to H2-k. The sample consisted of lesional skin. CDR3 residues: CASCGQSYEQYF. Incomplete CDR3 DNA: TGTGCCAGCTGCGGACAGTCCTAT. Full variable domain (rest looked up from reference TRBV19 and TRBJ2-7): GGIITQTPKFLIGQEGQKLTLKCQQNFNHDTMYWYRQDSGKGLRLIYYSITENDLQKGDLSEGYDASREKKSSFSLTVTSAQKNEMAVFLCASCGQSYEQYFGPGTRLTVL.